One and the same sample provided the 15 T cell receptor beta chains below, sequenced in a study of vaccination and CD4 T cells after COVID-19. With the Oncomine TCR Beta short-read assay, DNA from cultured CD4+ T cells was sequenced. In TCRdb, the PCR reads were re-called with MiXCR into one record per CDR3 protein. The table has 21,000 or so distinct CDR3 sequences, approximately 50% seen once. Their specific antigens are unknown. Treatment in this sample: roughly 10-day PBMC culture with coronavirus spike peptide pools or control peptides (ViraFEST assay). Sequencing was performed on CD4+ T cells from blood, cultured in vitro. These receptors all stem from a human donor who had recovered from COVID-19.

The chain has TRBV11-2 and TRBJ2-7, with 9 bases aligning to TRBD2. The CDR3 is made up of 17 amino acids. Germline V gene data show CDR1 as SGHAT and CDR2 as FQNNGV. V lost 1 base to trimming and J lost 5 bases; unmatched junction nucleotides: 12. The CDR3 loop reads CASSLGFFGAGGNEQYF. The CDR3 DNA sequence: TGTGCCAGCAGCTTAGGGTTTTTTGGAGCGGGAGGTAACGAGCAGTACTTC. The full variable domain, completed using reference TRBV11-2 and TRBJ2-7, is EAGVAQSPRYKIIEKRQSVAFWCNPISGHATLYWYQQILGQGPKLLIQFQNNGVVDDSQLPKDRFSAERLKGVDSTLKIQPAKLEDSAVYLCASSLGFFGAGGNEQYFGPGTRLTVT.

This chain uses TRBV2 with TRBJ1-1; D not resolved. The V gene's germline CDR1 is SNHLY and CDR2 FYNNEI. There are 10 residues in the CDR3. V lost 4 bases and J 6 bases, leaving 3 bases between the germline ends. The CDR3 region has the DNA TGTGCCAGCAGTGGGTCTGAAGCTTTCTTT. Amino acid sequence: CASSGSEAFF.

The rearrangement uses TRBV12-3 or TRBV12-4 and TRBJ2-3, with 8 nucleotides matching TRBD2. V lost 2 bases and J lost 4; bases outside the gene matches: 5. There are 15 residues in the CDR3. CDR3 in amino acids: CASSLKSGRADTQYF. The CDR3 coding sequence is TGTGCCAGCAGTTTAAAGAGCGGGAGAGCAGATACGCAGTATTTT.

The chain carries TRBV28 and TRBJ1-2, with D possibly matching TRBD1 (5 bases). Germline loops: CDR1 MDHEN, CDR2 SYDVKM. The CDR3 length is 16 residues. Trimming removed 1 base from V and 5 bases from J, with 17 bases in between. DNA for the CDR3: TGTGCCAGCAGTTTATCCCATAGGGGCGGGAGGTATGGCTACACCTTC. Translated: CASSLSHRGGRYGYTF.

The chain links TRBV7-8 to TRBJ1-1; 7 bases agree with TRBD1. Germline CDR1 reads SGHVS; CDR2 reads FQNEAQ. Germline trimming cut 3 bases from V and 4 bases from J; bases unmatched to any gene: 14. The CDR3 has 17 amino acids. This CDR3 is CASSFKRQGELSTEAFF. The DNA of the CDR3 is TGTGCCAGCAGCTTCAAACGTCAGGGGGAATTGTCCACTGAAGCTTTCTTT. Complete variable domain (other parts from reference TRBV7-8 and TRBJ1-1): GAGVSQSPRYKVAKRGQDVALRCDPISGHVSLFWYQQALGQGPEFLTYFQNEAQLDKSGLPSDRFFAERPEGSVSTLKIQRTQQEDSAVYLCASSFKRQGELSTEAFFGQGTRLTVV.

This clonotype was detected only a few times. The chain has TRBV11-2 and TRBJ1-2; D is ambiguous. There are 13 residues in the CDR3. Germline CDR1 SGHAT, CDR2 FQNNGV. The V end lost 0 bases, the J end lost 8 bases, and 10 bases lay between the germline ends. Here the CDR3 reads CASSLDTGSGYTF. The CDR3 DNA sequence: TGTGCCAGCAGCTTAGATACCGGGAGCGGCTACACCTTC.

This chain joins TRBV21-1 and TRBJ1-5. TRBV21-1 is classified as a pseudogene. This CDR3 is built from 13 residues. CDR3 in amino acids: CASLQGGNQPQHF. In nucleotides, the CDR3 is TGTGCCAGCCTACAGGGAGGGAATCAGCCCCAGCATTTT.

The chain joins TRBV7-9 to TRBJ2-5; perhaps TRBD2 as D (6 bases). Germline V lookup: CDR1 SEHNR, CDR2 FQNEAQ (reference sequence). Trimming cost V 5 bases and J 2 bases, with 15 bases left between them. This CDR3 contains 15 residues. The CDR3 loop is CASSPTRPFQETQYF. CDR3 bases: TGTGCCAGCAGCCCGACTAGACCCTTTCAAGAGACCCAGTACTTC.

In its sample, this clonotype was seen a few times. This chain joins TRBV20-1 and TRBJ1-5, with TRBD1 matching 9 bases. The germline gives CDR1 DFQATT, CDR2 SNEGSKA (reference sequence). V shed 6 bases, J shed 3 bases, and the junction held 6 bases outside the gene matches. The CDR3 length is 14 residues. CDR3 protein: CSATRTGVNQPQHF. The CDR3 DNA reads as TGCAGTGCAACAAGGACAGGGGTCAATCAGCCCCAGCATTTT.

The J gene is TRBJ2-1, the V gene TRBV20-1, with 9 bases aligning to TRBD2. The CDR3 runs to 14 residues. Trimming at V came to 1 base and at J to 6 bases, leaving 4 bases not matched to a gene. The germline V gene has CDR1 DFQATT and CDR2 SNEGSKA (reference sequence). As DNA, the CDR3 is TGCAGTGCTAGAGGGCTAGCGGGAAGCAATGAGCAGTTCTTC. This encodes CSARGLAGSNEQFF.

This sequence joins TRBV12-3 or TRBV12-4 and TRBJ1-1; D unresolved. The CDR3 is 13 residues long. Trimming shortened V by 3 bases and J by 1 base, and 6 bases separated the two germline ends. The DNA of the CDR3 is TGTGCCAGCAGTTTGGGTAAGAACACTGAAGCTTTCTTT. Translating it yields CASSLGKNTEAFF.

The chain couples TRBV28 to TRBJ1-5; the D gene is possibly TRBD1 (6 bases). Germline V lookup: CDR1 MDHEN, CDR2 SYDVKM. V shed 6 bases and J shed 7 bases, with 10 bases lying between them. CDR3 length equals 12 residues. CDR3 protein: CASSRRGQPQHF. The CDR3, as DNA: TGTGCCAGCAGCCGAAGGGGGCAGCCCCAGCATTTT.

This sequence joins TRBV4-3 and TRBJ1-5; D may be TRBD1 (5 bases). Germline-derived CDR1 and CDR2 are LGHNA and YSLEER. The CDR3 length is 15 residues. V was clipped by 0 bases and J by 5 bases, with 11 bases between them. This CDR3 reads CASSQDVGAHQPQHF. For the CDR3, the DNA is TGCGCCAGCAGCCAAGATGTAGGGGCCCATCAGCCCCAGCATTTT.

Concerning this clonotype itself: One end of the junction fails to match germline, which may point to a read error. The V gene is TRBV20-1, the J gene TRBJ2-1; 10 nucleotides line up with TRBD2. CDR3 length: 12 residues. In germline, CDR1 is DFQATT, CDR2 SNEGSKA (reference sequence). CDR3 nucleotide sequence: TGCAGTGCTAGTGATCCTAGCGGGGGACCCGGCTTC. Encoded protein: CSASDPSGGPGF.

The V gene is TRBV7-9, the J gene TRBJ2-3; 11 nucleotides line up with TRBD2. V was clipped by 5 bases and J by 2 bases; unmatched bases: 6. CDR1 is SEHNR and CDR2 is FQNEAQ in the germline V gene (reference sequence). This CDR3 region has 16 residues. The CDR3 bases are TGTGCCAGCAGCCACGGACTAGCGGGTAACACAGATACGCAGTATTTT. Amino acids: CASSHGLAGNTDTQYF. Filled out from reference TRBV7-9 and TRBJ2-3, the complete variable domain reads DTGVSQNPRHKITKRGQNVTFRCDPISEHNRLYWYRQTLGQGPEFLTYFQNEAQLEKSRLLSDRFSAERPKGSFSTLEIQRTEQGDSAMYLCASSHGLAGNTDTQYFGPGTRLTVL.